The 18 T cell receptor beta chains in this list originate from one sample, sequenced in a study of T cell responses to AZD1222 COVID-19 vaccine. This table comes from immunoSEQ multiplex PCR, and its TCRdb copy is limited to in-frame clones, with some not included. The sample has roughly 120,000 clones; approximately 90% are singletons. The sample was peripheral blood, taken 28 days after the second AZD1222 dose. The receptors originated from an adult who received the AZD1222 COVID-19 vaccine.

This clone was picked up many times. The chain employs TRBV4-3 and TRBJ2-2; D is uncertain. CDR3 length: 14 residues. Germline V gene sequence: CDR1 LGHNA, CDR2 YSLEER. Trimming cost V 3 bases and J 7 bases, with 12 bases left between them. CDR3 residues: CASSQSRSYGELFF. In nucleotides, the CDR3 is TGCGCCAGCAGCCAGTCCCGGTCTTACGGGGAGCTGTTTTTT.

The DNA for the CDR3 is TGTGCCAGCAGTTTCGGACAGATATACAATGAGCAGTTCTTC. This translates into CASSFGQIYNEQFF. The gene calls are TRBV28 and TRBJ2-1; possibly TRBD1 for D (6 bases). Trimming left V 3 bases short and J 4 bases short, with 10 bases between. Germline CDR1 is MDHEN and CDR2 is SYDVKM. CDR3 length equals 14 residues.

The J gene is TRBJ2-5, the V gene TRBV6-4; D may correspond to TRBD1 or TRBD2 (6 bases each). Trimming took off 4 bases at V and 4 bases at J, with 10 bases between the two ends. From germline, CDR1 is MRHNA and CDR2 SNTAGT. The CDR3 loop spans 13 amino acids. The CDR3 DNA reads TGTGCCAGCAGTGCGGAGGGGGGAGAGACCCAGTACTTC. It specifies CASSAEGGETQYF.

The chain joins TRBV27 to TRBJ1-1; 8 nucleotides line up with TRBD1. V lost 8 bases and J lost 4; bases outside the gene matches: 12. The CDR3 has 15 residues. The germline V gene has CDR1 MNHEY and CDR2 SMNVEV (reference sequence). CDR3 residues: CASLPGGAGGTEAFF. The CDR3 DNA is TGTGCCAGCCTCCCAGGGGGCGCGGGGGGCACTGAAGCTTTCTTT.

In DNA form, the CDR3 reads TGTGCCAGCAGCCACTGGACAGGGGGGAACGGGGCCAACGTCCTGACTTTC. Encoded protein: CASSHWTGGNGANVLTF. The chain links TRBV4-2 to TRBJ2-6; 10 bases map to TRBD1. Germline CDR1 reads LGHNA; CDR2 reads YNFKEQ. The V segment lost 3 bases and the J segment 4 bases; nucleotides outside the gene matches: 6. The CDR3 has 17 amino acids.

The CDR3 DNA reads TGTGCCTGGGTTAACAGGGGGCTGAACTATGGCTACACCTTC. Translating gives CAWVNRGLNYGYTF. The chain employs TRBV30 and TRBJ1-2; TRBD1 aligns across 9 bases. V shed 5 bases and J 2 bases; nucleotides not matched to a gene: 6. CDR1 and CDR2 from the germline V gene are GTSNPN and SVGIG (reference sequence). This CDR3 is 14 amino acids long. Variable domain in full (rest from reference TRBV30 and TRBJ1-2): SQTIHQWPATLVQPVGSPLSLECTVEGTSNPNLYWYRQAAGRGLQLLFYSVGIGQISSEVPQNLSASRPQDRQFILSSKKLLLSDSGFYLCAWVNRGLNYGYTFGSGTRLTVV.

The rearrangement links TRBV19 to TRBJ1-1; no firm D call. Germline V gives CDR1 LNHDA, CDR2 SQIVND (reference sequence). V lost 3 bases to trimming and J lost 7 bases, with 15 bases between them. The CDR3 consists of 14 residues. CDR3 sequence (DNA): TGTGCCAGTAGTATTCAGCGTGGGCCCCTTGAAGCTTTCTTT. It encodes CASSIQRGPLEAFF.

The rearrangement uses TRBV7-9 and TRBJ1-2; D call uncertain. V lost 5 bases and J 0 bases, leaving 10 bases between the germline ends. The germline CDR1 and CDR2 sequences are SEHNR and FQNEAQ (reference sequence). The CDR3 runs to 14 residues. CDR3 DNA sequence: TGTGCCAGCAGCCCCGGTTTAGCTAACTATGGCTACACCTTC. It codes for CASSPGLANYGYTF.

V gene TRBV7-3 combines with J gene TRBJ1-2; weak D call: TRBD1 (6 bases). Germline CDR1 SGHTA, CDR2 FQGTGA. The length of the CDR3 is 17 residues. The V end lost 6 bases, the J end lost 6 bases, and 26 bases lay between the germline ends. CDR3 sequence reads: CASSPNGNRVGADGYTF. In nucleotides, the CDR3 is TGTGCCAGCAGTCCGAACGGGAACAGGGTTGGGGCAGATGGCTACACCTTC. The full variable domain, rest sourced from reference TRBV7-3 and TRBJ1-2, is GAGVSQTPSNKVTEKGKYVELRCDPISGHTALYWYRQSLGQGPEFLIYFQGTGAADDSGLPNDRFFAVRPEGSVSTLKIQRTERGDSAVYLCASSPNGNRVGADGYTFGSGTRLTVV.

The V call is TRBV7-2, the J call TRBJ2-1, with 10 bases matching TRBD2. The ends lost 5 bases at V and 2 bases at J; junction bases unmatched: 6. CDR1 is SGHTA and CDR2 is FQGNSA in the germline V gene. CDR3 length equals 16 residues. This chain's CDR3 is CASSRAGGPPYNEQFF. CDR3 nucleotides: TGTGCCAGCAGCAGAGCGGGGGGGCCCCCCTACAATGAGCAGTTCTTC.

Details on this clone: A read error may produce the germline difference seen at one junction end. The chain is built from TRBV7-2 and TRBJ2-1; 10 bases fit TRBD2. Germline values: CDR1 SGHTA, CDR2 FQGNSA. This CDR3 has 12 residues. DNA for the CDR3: TGTGCCAGCAGCTTAATAGCGGGGGGATGGGTCTTC. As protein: CASSLIAGGWVF.

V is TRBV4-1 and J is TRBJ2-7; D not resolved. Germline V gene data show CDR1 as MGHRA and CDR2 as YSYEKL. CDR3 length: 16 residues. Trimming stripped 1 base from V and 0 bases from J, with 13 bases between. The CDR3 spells CASSQVLGRSSYEQYF. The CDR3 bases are TGCGCCAGCAGCCAAGTACTCGGGCGTAGCTCCTACGAGCAGTACTTC.

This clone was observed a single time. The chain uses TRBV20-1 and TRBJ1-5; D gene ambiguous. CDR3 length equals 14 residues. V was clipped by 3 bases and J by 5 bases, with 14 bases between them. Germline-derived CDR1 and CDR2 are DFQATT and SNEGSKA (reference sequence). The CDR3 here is CSASSLLRDQPQHF. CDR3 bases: TGCAGTGCTAGTTCGCTCCTTAGGGATCAGCCCCAGCATTTT.

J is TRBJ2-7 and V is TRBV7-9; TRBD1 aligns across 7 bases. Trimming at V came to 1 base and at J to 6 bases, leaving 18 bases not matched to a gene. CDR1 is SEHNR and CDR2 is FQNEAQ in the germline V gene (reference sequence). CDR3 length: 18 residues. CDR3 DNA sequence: TGTGCCAGCAGCTTAGAGCCAGGCCGAACTTCAGGGGGTCTCGAGCAGTACTTC. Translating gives CASSLEPGRTSGGLEQYF.

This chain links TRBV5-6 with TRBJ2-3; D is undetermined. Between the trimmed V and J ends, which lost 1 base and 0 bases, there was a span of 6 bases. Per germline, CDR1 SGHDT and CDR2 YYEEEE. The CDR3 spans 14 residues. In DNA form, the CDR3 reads TGTGCCAGCAGCTTGTGGGGTAGCACAGATACGCAGTATTTT. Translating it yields CASSLWGSTDTQYF.

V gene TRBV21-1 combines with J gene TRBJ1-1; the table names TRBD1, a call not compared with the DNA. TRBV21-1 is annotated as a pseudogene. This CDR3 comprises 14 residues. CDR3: CASSKEGVRTEAFF. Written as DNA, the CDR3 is TGTGCCAGCAGCAAAGAAGGGGTAAGGACTGAAGCTTTCTTT.

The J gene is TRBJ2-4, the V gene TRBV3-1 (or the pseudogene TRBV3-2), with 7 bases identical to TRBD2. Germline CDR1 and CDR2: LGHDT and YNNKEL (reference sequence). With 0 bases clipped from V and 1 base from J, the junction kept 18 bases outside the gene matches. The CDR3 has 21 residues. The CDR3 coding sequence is TGTGCCAGCAGCCAAGAAAGAAGAGGACTAGAGAAATTGGCGGCCAAAAACATTCAGTACTTC. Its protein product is CASSQERRGLEKLAAKNIQYF.

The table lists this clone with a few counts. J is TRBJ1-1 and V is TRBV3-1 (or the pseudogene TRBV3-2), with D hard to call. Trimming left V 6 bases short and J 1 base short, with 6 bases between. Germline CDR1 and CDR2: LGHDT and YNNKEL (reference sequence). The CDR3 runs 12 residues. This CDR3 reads CASSRKNTEAFF. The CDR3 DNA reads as TGTGCCAGCAGTCGAAAGAACACTGAAGCTTTCTTT.